This T cell receptor (beta chain) was captured by sequencing in a study of T cell changes during pregnancy in multiple sclerosis. V was trimmed by 6 bases and J by 0 bases, leaving 15 bases between them. This CDR3 spans 14 amino acids. The V gene's germline CDR1 is SQVTM and CDR2 ANQGSEA. Here immunoSEQ multiplex PCR was the method, and the copy in TCRdb shows in-frame clones only, minus some. The sample yields 100,000 to 150,000 clones, 93% seen once. Here the sequenced sample was peripheral blood, taken before pregnancy. This chain uses TRBV29-1 with TRBJ2-7; possibly TRBD2 for D (5 bases). The clonotype originates from a female donor with multiple sclerosis, enrolled in a pregnancy study. The CDR3 region is CSVAKTGLSYEQYF. The CDR3 nucleotides read TGCAGCGTCGCGAAGACCGGACTCTCCTACGAGCAGTACTTC.